In this sample, the clone carrying this T cell receptor (beta chain) turned up many times. Its antigen is as yet unknown. The time point: healthy volunteer bleed at 2 weeks. Unfractionated whole blood yielded the extracted total RNA. V was cut by 6 bases and J by 3 bases, with 10 bases left in between. Germline V gene lookup returns CDR1 ENHRY and CDR2 SYGVKD. This CDR3 contains 13 residues. During construction of the library, unique molecular identifiers were attached to individual cDNA molecules for quantitative, reproducible TCR counting. Per the original methods: TCRs per sample had a median of approximately 96,000 and ranged from roughly 20,000 to 700,000. TCRdb redid the calling of the RACE reads with MiXCR, one entry per CDR3 protein. In this record, the V and J calls reflect TCRdb's handling and not the investigators' own analysis. This sample yields 28,000 or so distinct CDR3 sequences, of which about 7.7% are seen a single time; 9.9% belongs to the top ten.

This entry comes from a study of human T cells and chemical hapten exposure. Study at large: Slight differences in pooled library volume were the main source of varying TCR yields across samples. General observations from the study: No shift was seen in TCRs above 1 in 1000 frequency with DPC sensitization.

The rearrangement uses TRBV10-3 and TRBJ2-3; unclear D gene. This clonotype was sampled from a human donor in good health. Some clones in this sample may be carry-over from other donors' samples. Sequencing input: whole blood. CDR3 DNA sequence: TGTGCCATCAGCCTCCAGAGGACAGATACGCAGTATTTT. Translating gives CAISLQRTDTQYF.